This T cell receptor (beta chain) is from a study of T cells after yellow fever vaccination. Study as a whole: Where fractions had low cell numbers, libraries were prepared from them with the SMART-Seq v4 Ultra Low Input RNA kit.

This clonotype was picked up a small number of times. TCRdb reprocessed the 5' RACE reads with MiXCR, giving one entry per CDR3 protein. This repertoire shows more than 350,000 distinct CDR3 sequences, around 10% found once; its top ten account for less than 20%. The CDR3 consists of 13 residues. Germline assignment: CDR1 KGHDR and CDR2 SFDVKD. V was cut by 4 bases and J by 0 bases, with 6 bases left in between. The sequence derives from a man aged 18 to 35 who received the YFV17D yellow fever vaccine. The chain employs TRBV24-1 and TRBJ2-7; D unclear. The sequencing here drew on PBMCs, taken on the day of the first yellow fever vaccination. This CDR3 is CATSEHSSYEQYV. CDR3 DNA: TGTGCCACCAGTGAGCACAGCTCCTACGAGCAGTACGTC.